A selection of T cell receptor beta chains follows, all from one sample in a study of OX40 agonist ivuxolimab in advanced cancers. TCRdb's table, derived via immunoSEQ multiplex PCR, lists solely in-frame clones and lacks some. This table holds around 47,000 clones, about 80% found once. This material consisted of CD4+ or CD8+ T cells sorted from blood, taken in a trial of the OX40 agonist ivuxolimab. The receptor source for this set is an adult with an advanced solid tumor such as melanoma, head and neck, liver or kidney cancer. Both conserved end residues are part of each CDR3. The D gene is left open where the match is weak. Clone size appears in some rows only: once, few, many, or a class for an expanded clone.

V gene,D gene,CDR3 length,clone size,J gene,CDR3 DNA,CDR3 protein
TRBV7-9,TRBD1,13,.,TRBJ1-1,TGTGCCAGCAGCTTGGGACAGGGAACTGAAGCTTTCTTT,CASSLGQGTEAFF
TRBV6-6,.,13,.,TRBJ2-7,TGTGCCAGCCAAGGCGGGGTCTCCTACGAGCAGTACTTC,CASQGGVSYEQYF
TRBV5-4,TRBD1,18,.,TRBJ2-2,TGTGCCAGCAGGTCCGGGACAGGGGCCCTTCGAACCGCCGGGGAGCTGTTTTTT,CASRSGTGALRTAGELFF
TRBV7-9,.,11,.,TRBJ1-5,TGTGCCAGCAGCTTAGGAGGGCCCCAGCATTTT,CASSLGGPQHF
TRBV7-2,TRBD2,18,.,TRBJ2-7,TGTGCCAGCACCCCCGGGGGGACTAGCGGGAGGAACCTCTACGAGCAGTACTTC,CASTPGGTSGRNLYEQYF
TRBV7-2,.,15,few,TRBJ2-2,TGTGCCAGCAGCTTAAGGACAGCGAACACCGGGGAGCTGTTTTTT,CASSLRTANTGELFF
TRBV30,.,14,.,TRBJ2-4,TGTGCCTGGACCCCCGGGCTAGCCAAAAACATTCAGTACTTC,CAWTPGLAKNIQYF
TRBV19,TRBD2,14,.,TRBJ2-3,TGTGCCTCCGCAGATAGCGGGCCCACAGATACGCAGTATTTT,CASADSGPTDTQYF
TRBV4-3,.,16,once,TRBJ2-2,TGCGCCAGCAGCCAAGATCCAGCTCGAGGCACCGGGGAGCTGTTTTTT,CASSQDPARGTGELFF
TRBV7-2,.,17,.,TRBJ2-2,TGTGCCAGCAGCTTAACAGGGAGGTTAGGGAACACCGGGGAGCTGTTTTTT,CASSLTGRLGNTGELFF